Shown below are 30 T cell receptor beta chains from a single sample sequenced in a study of T-cell reconstitution after alpha-beta-depleted transplantation in children. Unique molecular identifiers were built into the TCRbeta library. MiXCR, run by TCRdb on the PCR reads, gives a single entry per CDR3 protein. Here the sample spans 200,000 or so distinct CDR3 sequences, approximately 6% being singletons. Sequencing was performed on PBMCs, taken before TCRalphabeta/CD19-depleted stem cell transplant. The receptors stem from a girl in the first two years of life with combined immunodeficiency, due to receive a stem cell transplant.

This clonotype was detected many times. This chain joins TRBV7-8 and TRBJ2-1, with 9 bases matching TRBD2. The junction had 7 bases not matched to a gene; V was cut back by 3 bases and J by 7 bases. Germline V gene data show CDR1 as SGHVS and CDR2 as FQNEAQ. CDR3 size: 15 residues. The CDR3 sequence: CASSFPGLARNEQFF. In DNA, the CDR3 is TGTGCCAGCAGCTTTCCTGGACTAGCGCGGAATGAGCAGTTCTTC.

At least ten counts were recorded for this clonotype. J is TRBJ1-2 and V is TRBV12-3 or TRBV12-4; D gene uncertain. V dropped 5 bases and J dropped 4 bases, with 14 bases sitting between them. This CDR3 is 14 amino acids long. CDR3 in DNA: TGTGCCAGCAGTCCCGGACGCTCTATCTATGGCTACACCTTC. It yields the protein CASSPGRSIYGYTF.

This clonotype was seen ten or more times. The rearrangement uses TRBV15 and TRBJ2-3; D gene ambiguous. Trimming removed 5 bases at V and 7 bases at J, with 22 bases between. CDR3 length equals 16 residues. The germline CDR1 and CDR2 sequences are LNHNV and YYDKDF (reference sequence). CDR3 in DNA: TGTGCCACCAGCGAGCACTTAGGGCCATTTGGGAATACGCAGTATTTT. Its protein is CATSEHLGPFGNTQYF.

This chain links TRBV18 with TRBJ2-5, with D hard to call. V lost 2 bases, J lost 2 bases, and 9 bases lay in between. The germline gives CDR1 KGHSH, CDR2 LQKENI. The CDR3 contains 14 residues. CDR3 residues: CASSPVYSQETQYF. The CDR3 DNA follows: TGTGCCAGCTCACCAGTATACTCTCAAGAGACCCAGTACTTC.

There are a few counts of this clonotype. The rearrangement joins TRBV29-1 to TRBJ2-1; D might be TRBD2 (6 bases). CDR3 length: 14 amino acids. Germline V gives CDR1 SQVTM, CDR2 ANQGSEA. V gave up 5 bases and J gave up 2 bases, with 13 bases separating them. The DNA for the CDR3 is TGCAGCGTTCCAAACGGACTAACCTACAATGAGCAGTTCTTC. It codes for CSVPNGLTYNEQFF.

This clonotype has ten or more counts. The genes are TRBV19 and TRBJ1-5; D possibly corresponds to TRBD1 (5 bases). The CDR3 is 15 residues long. CDR1 and CDR2 (germline): LNHDA, SQIVND (reference sequence). Trimming took 3 bases from V and 1 from J, leaving 10 bases between them. CDR3 residues: CASSIFWGSNQPQHF. CDR3 in DNA: TGTGCCAGTAGTATCTTCTGGGGGAGCAATCAGCCCCAGCATTTT.

This clonotype showed up just a few times. The rearrangement uses TRBV4-1 and TRBJ2-2; TRBD2 agrees at 8 bases. Unmatched junction bases numbered 9, after V lost 1 base and J lost 2 bases. The germline CDR1 and CDR2 sequences are MGHRA and YSYEKL. CDR3 size: 18 residues. CDR3 coding DNA: TGCGCCAGCAGCCAAGGGTTAACGAGCGGGGGAAACACCGGGGAGCTGTTTTTT. It translates to CASSQGLTSGGNTGELFF.

This clonotype came up many times. The chain has TRBV4-1 and TRBJ2-7; D assignment may be TRBD1 or TRBD2 (5 bases each). The germline V gene encodes CDR1 MGHRA and CDR2 YSYEKL. This CDR3 contains 14 residues. V was shortened by 0 bases and J by 6 bases, with 12 bases between the two germline ends. CDR3 DNA: TGCGCCAGCAGCCAAGAGGGGCTAGCCGGCGAGCAGTACTTC. It encodes CASSQEGLAGEQYF.

This clonotype was counted at least ten times. The V gene is TRBV2, the J gene TRBJ2-2; possible D gene TRBD1, 6 bases. Germline V CDR1 and CDR2: SNHLY, FYNNEI. V shed 1 base and J shed 0 bases, with 12 bases lying between them. The CDR3 covers 17 residues. The DNA for the CDR3 is TGTGCCAGCAGTGAAGATGAAGACAGGCCGAACACCGGGGAGCTGTTTTTT. This gives the protein CASSEDEDRPNTGELFF.

The chain links TRBV3-1 to TRBJ2-1; 7 positions match TRBD2. Trimming at V came to 3 bases and at J to 8 bases, leaving 7 bases not matched to a gene. Germline CDR1 LGHDT, CDR2 YNNKEL (reference sequence). CDR3 size: 14 residues. DNA of the CDR3: TGTGCCAGCAGCCACGGCGGGAGTGGGGATGAGCAGTTCTTC. Protein product: CASSHGGSGDEQFF.

V and J are TRBV2 and TRBJ2-1, with D tentatively TRBD1 or TRBD2 (5 bases each). V lost 2 bases and J 2 bases, leaving 16 bases between the germline ends. Germline V gene lookup returns CDR1 SNHLY and CDR2 FYNNEI. The CDR3 runs to 17 residues. Here the CDR3 DNA reads TGTGCCAGCAGTGAATTAATGTGGGACGGTACCTACAATGAGCAGTTCTTC. Its translation: CASSELMWDGTYNEQFF.

This clonotype was counted at least ten times. The chain couples TRBV15 to TRBJ2-5, with unresolved D. The CDR3 is 15 amino acids. CDR1 is LNHNV, CDR2 YYDKDF, per germline (reference sequence). V was pared by 1 base and J by 5 bases, with 14 bases between. CDR3 region: CATSRVGSAVETQYF. The CDR3 DNA follows: TGTGCCACCAGCAGAGTAGGCTCAGCCGTGGAGACCCAGTACTTC.

This clonotype was observed many times. The chain couples TRBV12-3 or TRBV12-4 to TRBJ1-6, with a weak D call TRBD1 (6 bases). The V end was cut by 6 bases, the J end by 15 bases, with 18 bases between. CDR3 length equals 13 residues. For the CDR3, the DNA is TGTGCCAGCAGCGCGGGACACGGGGGGGTCCTCCACTTT. This sequence encodes CASSAGHGGVLHF.

There are many counts of this clonotype. V is TRBV10-3 and J is TRBJ2-7, with D possibly being TRBD2 (5 bases). V was trimmed by 8 bases and J by 3 bases, leaving 8 bases between them. This CDR3 spans 11 amino acids. CDR1 is ENHRY, CDR2 SYGVKD, per germline. The CDR3 sequence: CAIGEGYEQYF. The CDR3 DNA sequence: TGTGCCATCGGCGAGGGCTACGAGCAGTACTTC.

This clonotype has ten or more counts. This chain links TRBV7-8 with TRBJ1-1; weak D call: TRBD1 (6 bases). The CDR3 covers 15 residues. In germline, CDR1 is SGHVS, CDR2 FQNEAQ. V was shortened by 7 bases and J by 2 bases, with 17 bases between the two germline ends. CDR3 loop: CASTPQGIQNTEAFF. The CDR3 bases are TGTGCCAGCACTCCACAGGGTATCCAAAACACTGAAGCTTTCTTT.

This clonotype was seen many times. The rearrangement links TRBV12-3 or TRBV12-4 to TRBJ2-3; D is possibly TRBD1 or TRBD2 (5 bases each). CDR3 length equals 13 residues. Between the trimmed V and J ends, which lost 8 bases and 2 bases, there was a span of 11 bases. Written as DNA, the CDR3 is TGTGCCAGCGGGGGTCCCTACACAGATACGCAGTATTTT. Amino acid sequence: CASGGPYTDTQYF.

This clonotype was recorded at least ten times. The gene calls are TRBV12-3 or TRBV12-4 and TRBJ2-7; D remains unclear. The CDR3 length is 13 residues. V dropped 3 bases and J dropped 2 bases, with 8 bases sitting between them. In DNA, the CDR3 is TGTGCCAGCAGTTTGGTACAGCCCTACGAGCAGTACTTC. This encodes CASSLVQPYEQYF.

This clonotype was recorded at least ten times. CDR3 coding DNA: TGTGCCAGCTCACGAGTCTCTGGGGCCAACGTCCTGACTTTC. Translation: CASSRVSGANVLTF. The J gene is TRBJ2-6, the V gene TRBV5-6; D not resolved. The CDR3 is 14 residues long. Germline CDR1 reads SGHDT; CDR2 reads YYEEEE. The germline V and J ends were trimmed by 7 bases and 0 bases, with 8 bases remaining between them.

This clonotype occurred many times. The gene calls are TRBV6-5 and TRBJ2-3; D is possibly TRBD2 (5 bases). V was shortened by 5 bases and J by 1 base, with 16 bases between the two germline ends. The length of the CDR3 is 16 residues. Germline V gives CDR1 MNHEY, CDR2 SVGAGI. CDR3 in amino acids: CASSHTRGPGTDTQYF. DNA of the CDR3: TGTGCCAGCAGTCACACTAGAGGACCCGGCACAGATACGCAGTATTTT.

This clonotype has ten or more counts. The chain carries TRBV5-1 and TRBJ1-6; 10 bases line up with TRBD1. CDR1 is SGHRS, CDR2 YFSETQ, per germline. The CDR3 runs 18 residues. Trimming took 2 bases from V and 7 from J; bases not matched to a gene: 12. CDR3 sequence reads: CASSFVGQGTSGNSPLHF. The DNA of the CDR3 is TGCGCCAGCAGCTTCGTGGGACAGGGGACGTCGGGCAATTCACCCCTCCACTTT.

The sample holds many counts of this clonotype. The chain combines TRBV7-9 with TRBJ2-5; 8 bases are shared with TRBD1. Germline CDR1 SEHNR, CDR2 FQNEAQ (reference sequence). CDR3 size: 15 residues. V gave up 0 bases and J gave up 8 bases; unmatched junction bases: 8. The CDR3 sequence: CASSLAGGQGDTQYF. For the CDR3, the DNA is TGTGCCAGCAGCTTAGCCGGAGGACAGGGAGACACCCAGTACTTC.

In this sample, this clonotype turned up many times. J is TRBJ2-3 and V is TRBV29-1, with TRBD2 identical over 12 bases. The CDR3 length is 15 residues. Per the germline V gene, CDR1 is SQVTM and CDR2 is ANQGSEA. The trim removed 4 bases at V and 6 bases at J, leaving 8 bases unmatched. CDR3 DNA sequence: TGCAGCGTTGGGCTAGCGGGAGGGCCTTTGGATACGCAGTATTTT. It yields the protein CSVGLAGGPLDTQYF.

V usage is TRBV6-2 or TRBV6-3 and J usage is TRBJ2-1; TRBD1 might be the D (6 bases). CDR3 length: 15 residues. Trimming removed 5 bases from V and 9 bases from J, with 20 bases in between. Germline V CDR1 and CDR2: MNHEY, SVGEGT. DNA of the CDR3: TGTGCCAGCAGTCAAGGACAGCTTATGCGTAGTGAGCAGTTCTTC. Its translation: CASSQGQLMRSEQFF.

This clonotype was picked up many times. The J gene is TRBJ2-1, the V gene TRBV18, with 9 positions matching TRBD2. Losses at the gene ends were 2 bases for V and 2 bases for J; bases not matched to a gene: 1. The CDR3 has 15 amino acids. Germline V gene lookup returns CDR1 KGHSH and CDR2 LQKENI. The CDR3: CASSPGGGAYNEQFF. CDR3 nucleotides: TGTGCCAGCTCACCAGGCGGGGGGGCCTACAATGAGCAGTTCTTC.

This clonotype was recorded many times. The chain is built from TRBV5-6 and TRBJ2-5; D uncertain. The CDR3 has 13 amino acids. Germline CDR1 is SGHDT and CDR2 is YYEEEE. With 0 bases removed from V and 5 bases from J, the gap between germline ends came to 8 bases. This chain's CDR3 is CASSLERTETQYF. The CDR3 DNA follows: TGTGCCAGCAGCTTGGAAAGGACGGAGACCCAGTACTTC.

This clonotype has a count of ten or more. The V and J genes are TRBV7-9 and TRBJ2-7; 12 nucleotides agree with TRBD2. Germline CDR1 SEHNR, CDR2 FQNEAQ (reference sequence). The CDR3 runs 15 residues. The V gene end was trimmed by 5 bases and the J gene end by 5 bases; junction bases not matched to a gene: 7. The chain's CDR3 is CASSLLAGGSHEQYF. Written as DNA, the CDR3 is TGTGCCAGCAGCCTACTAGCGGGAGGTTCCCACGAGCAGTACTTC.

This clonotype was counted at least ten times. The chain has TRBV29-1 and TRBJ2-2; TRBD1 matches at 8 bases. The CDR3 spans 16 residues. Germline CDR1 SQVTM, CDR2 ANQGSEA. V dropped 3 bases and J dropped 6; count of bases not matched to a gene: 12. The CDR3 loop reads CSVERVEGTGSGELFF. CDR3 DNA sequence: TGCAGCGTTGAGAGAGTTGAGGGGACAGGCTCCGGGGAGCTGTTTTTT.

This clonotype was found many times. The chain uses TRBV29-1 and TRBJ1-2; no definite D call. Trimming stripped 2 bases from V and 6 bases from J, with 7 bases between. This CDR3 is built from 11 residues. Per germline, CDR1 SQVTM and CDR2 ANQGSEA. The CDR3 DNA reads TGCAGCGTTGAATCAATCCATGGCTACACCTTC. Protein sequence: CSVESIHGYTF. The variable domain in full, with the rest retrieved from reference TRBV29-1 and TRBJ1-2, is SAVISQKPSRDICQRGTSLTIQCQVDSQVTMMFWYRQQPGQSLTLIATANQGSEATYESGFVIDKFPISRPNLTFSTLTVSNMSPEDSSIYLCSVESIHGYTFGSGTRLTVV.

The sample holds many counts of this clonotype. The chain combines TRBV25-1 with TRBJ2-7; D remains ambiguous. V dropped 5 bases and J dropped 0 bases, with 2 bases sitting between them. The germline V gene has CDR1 MGHDK and CDR2 SYGVNS. The CDR3 has 11 residues. The CDR3, as DNA: TGTGCCAGCAGTATCTCCTACGAGCAGTACTTC. This gives the protein CASSISYEQYF.

This clonotype was seen repeatedly, ten times or more. The chain recombines TRBV5-4 with TRBJ2-5; 12 bases match TRBD2. Germline assignment: CDR1 SGHNT and CDR2 YYREEE (reference sequence). This CDR3 is 15 amino acids long. After removal of 4 bases from V and 5 bases from J, the junction contained 6 bases not matched to a gene. The CDR3 sequence is CASSTPSGRGETQYF. The CDR3 coding sequence is TGTGCCAGCAGCACTCCTAGCGGGAGGGGGGAGACCCAGTACTTC.